A single sample gave rise to the 17 T cell receptor beta chains below, sequenced in a study of blood T cell repertoires in COVID-19. The method was immunoSEQ multiplex PCR; TCRdb's version includes in-frame clones alone and lacks a portion of them. The sample consists of over 150,000 clones, approximately 87% of them appearing once. The sample consisted of peripheral blood. These receptor sequences come from a woman aged 70 to 79 with COVID-19, enrolled during active disease.

The V gene is TRBV19, the J gene TRBJ2-3; no firm D call. Between the trimmed V and J ends, which lost 5 bases and 3 bases, there was a span of 9 bases. Germline loops: CDR1 LNHDA, CDR2 SQIVND (reference sequence). CDR3 length: 13 amino acids. This chain's CDR3 is CASSSPQTDTQYF. For the CDR3, the DNA is TGTGCCAGTAGTTCCCCCCAAACAGATACGCAGTATTTT.

The V and J genes are TRBV6-6 and TRBJ2-1; D gene uncertain. The CDR3 length is 12 residues. Germline V gene lookup returns CDR1 MNHNY and CDR2 SVGAGI (reference sequence). Trimming removed 6 bases from V and 8 bases from J, with 11 bases in between. Written as DNA, the CDR3 is TGTGCCAGCAGCCCCCTGGTAGATGAGCAGTTCTTC. It encodes CASSPLVDEQFF.

The chain combines TRBV6-5 with TRBJ1-2; the D gene is possibly TRBD1 (6 bases). The CDR3 is made up of 12 amino acids. Germline V gene lookup returns CDR1 MNHEY and CDR2 SVGAGI. The V end was cut by 5 bases, the J end by 8 bases, with 12 bases between. The CDR3 reads CASSRTGLGYTF. DNA of the CDR3: TGTGCCAGCAGTCGCACAGGGTTGGGCTACACCTTC.

This CDR3 reads CASSRTGVTGSFYEQYF. Written as DNA, the CDR3 is TGTGCCAGCAGTAGAACTGGGGTAACAGGGAGTTTCTACGAGCAGTACTTC. The chain has TRBV11-2 and TRBJ2-7; the D gene is possibly TRBD1 (6 bases). CDR3 length: 17 amino acids. V was shortened by 6 bases and J by 3 bases, with 24 bases between the two germline ends. From germline, CDR1 is SGHAT and CDR2 FQNNGV.

This clone was seen more than once but under ten times. This sequence joins TRBV5-6 and TRBJ2-7; 8 bases match TRBD1. V trimming: 2 bases; J trimming: 2 bases; junction bases outside the gene matches: 3. Germline CDR1 and CDR2: SGHDT and YYEEEE. This CDR3 spans 14 amino acids. DNA of the CDR3: TGTGCCAGCAGCTTCACAGGGGGGACCTACGAGCAGTACTTC. Its translation: CASSFTGGTYEQYF.

V and J are TRBV19 and TRBJ1-1, with TRBD1 identical over 7 bases. With V trimmed by 7 bases and J by 0 bases, 8 bases remained unmatched. This CDR3 is built from 15 residues. The germline gives CDR1 LNHDA, CDR2 SQIVND (reference sequence). CDR3: CASTPPGGLNTEAFF. As DNA, the CDR3 is TGTGCCAGTACCCCACCAGGGGGGCTGAACACTGAAGCTTTCTTT.

The chain is built from TRBV20-1 and TRBJ1-1; D is possibly TRBD1 (6 bases). The ends were cut back, 6 bases at V and 3 bases at J, with 17 bases in the middle. Per germline, CDR1 DFQATT and CDR2 SNEGSKA (reference sequence). The CDR3 has 14 amino acids. The CDR3 DNA is TGCAGTGCGAGTGACAGGTCAACGGACACTGAAGCTTTCTTT. Encoded protein: CSASDRSTDTEAFF.

This clone has only one observation. The chain links TRBV18 to TRBJ2-7, with 10 nucleotides matching TRBD2. Germline V gene sequence: CDR1 KGHSH, CDR2 LQKENI. After removal of 5 bases from V and 6 bases from J, the junction contained 10 bases not matched to a gene. This CDR3 is 15 amino acids long. The CDR3 region is CASSTLAGEIGEQYF. In DNA form, the CDR3 reads TGTGCCAGCTCAACGCTAGCGGGAGAGATCGGCGAGCAGTACTTC. The full variable domain, in which reference TRBV18 and TRBJ2-7 provide the parts outside the CDR3, is NAGVMQNPRHLVRRRGQEARLRCSPMKGHSHVYWYRQLPEEGLKFMVYLQKENIIDESGMPKERFSAEFPKEGPSILRIQQVVRGDSAAYFCASSTLAGEIGEQYFGPGTRLTVT.

The chain links TRBV29-1 to TRBJ2-3, with TRBD2 matching over 10 bases. This CDR3 spans 13 amino acids. Trimming at V came to 4 bases and at J to 11 bases, leaving 9 bases not matched to a gene. The germline V gene has CDR1 SQVTM and CDR2 ANQGSEA. CDR3 DNA: TGCAGCGTTGGGGAGGGTTTAGCGGGAGGGCAGTATTTT. It encodes CSVGEGLAGGQYF.

CDR3 region: CASSPVYGYTF. The CDR3 nucleotides are TGTGCCAGCAGCCCAGTATATGGCTACACCTTC. This chain uses TRBV2 with TRBJ1-2, with D hard to call. Germline V gene data show CDR1 as SNHLY and CDR2 as FYNNEI. This CDR3 region has 11 residues. V gave up 6 bases and J gave up 5 bases, with 7 bases separating them.

The rearrangement joins TRBV24-1 to TRBJ1-6, with TRBD1 as a possible D gene (6 bases). The CDR3 consists of 15 residues. Germline values: CDR1 KGHDR, CDR2 SFDVKD. V lost 9 bases and J lost 7, with 18 bases in between. The CDR3, as DNA: TGTGCCACCTCCACTTCGACAGGAAGAAATTCACCCCTCCACTTT. It translates to CATSTSTGRNSPLHF.

The chain carries TRBV19 and TRBJ2-1; possibly TRBD2 for D (6 bases). The germline V gene has CDR1 LNHDA and CDR2 SQIVND (reference sequence). The CDR3 consists of 13 residues. V dropped 5 bases and J dropped 6 bases, with 11 bases sitting between them. This chain's CDR3 is CASSAGTSNEQFF. The CDR3 bases are TGTGCCAGTAGTGCTGGGACTTCCAATGAGCAGTTCTTC. The variable domain in full, with the rest retrieved from reference TRBV19 and TRBJ2-1, is DGGITQSPKYLFRKEGQNVTLSCEQNLNHDAMYWYRQDPGQGLRLIYYSQIVNDFQKGDIAEGYSVSREKKESFPLTVTSAQKNPTAFYLCASSAGTSNEQFFGPGTRLTVL.

The chain combines TRBV7-9 with TRBJ1-1, with D tentatively TRBD1 (6 bases). This CDR3 has 14 amino acids. Germline loops: CDR1 SEHNR, CDR2 FQNEAQ (reference sequence). Trimming cost V 3 bases and J 2 bases, with 10 bases left between them. The CDR3 nucleotides are TGTGCCAGCAGCTTTAGGGGGGGCAACACTGAAGCTTTCTTT. Translated: CASSFRGGNTEAFF. Full variable domain (outside the CDR3, taken from reference TRBV7-9 and TRBJ1-1): DTGVSQNPRHKITKRGQNVTFRCDPISEHNRLYWYRQTLGQGPEFLTYFQNEAQLEKSRLLSDRFSAERPKGSFSTLEIQRTEQGDSAMYLCASSFRGGNTEAFFGQGTRLTVV.

The chain links TRBV5-1 to TRBJ2-1, with 7 bases aligning to TRBD2. This CDR3 has 15 residues. Trimming took 2 bases from V and 4 from J; bases not matched to a gene: 6. The germline V gene has CDR1 SGHRS and CDR2 YFSETQ. This CDR3 is CASSFSGRIYNEQFF. The CDR3 DNA reads as TGCGCCAGCAGCTTTTCCGGGAGGATTTACAATGAGCAGTTCTTC.

The CDR3 spells CASSESWGRGCTGELFF. Here the CDR3 DNA reads TGCGCCAGCAGTGAGTCTTGGGGGCGCGGTTGCACCGGGGAGCTGTTTTTT. V is TRBV10-1 and J is TRBJ2-2, with D possibly matching TRBD1 (6 bases). V dropped 0 bases and J dropped 4 bases, with 15 bases sitting between them. Germline V gene sequence: CDR1 WNHNN, CDR2 SYGVQD (reference sequence). This CDR3 is built from 17 residues.

CDR3 sequence (DNA): TGCGCCAGCAGCACCAGGGACAGGGAGACCTACGAGCAGTACTTC. Its protein is CASSTRDRETYEQYF. This chain links TRBV5-1 with TRBJ2-7; TRBD1 aligns across 9 bases. Germline V gene sequence: CDR1 SGHRS, CDR2 YFSETQ. The CDR3 extends over 15 amino acids. V lost 4 bases to trimming and J lost 2 bases; unmatched junction nucleotides: 7.

This rearrangement joins TRBV3-1 (or the pseudogene TRBV3-2) to TRBJ1-1; 7 positions match TRBD1. The length of the CDR3 is 13 residues. The V segment lost 0 bases and the J segment 11 bases; nucleotides outside the gene matches: 6. CDR1 is LGHDT, CDR2 YNNKEL, per germline (reference sequence). The CDR3 region is CASSQEGSDRAFF. DNA for the CDR3: TGTGCCAGCAGCCAAGAAGGGTCGGACAGGGCTTTCTTT.